Listed below are T cell receptor beta chains from one sample, sequenced in a study of shared clonotypes between healthy human individuals. Here immunoSEQ multiplex PCR was the method, and the copy in TCRdb shows in-frame clones only, minus some. Here the sample spans hundreds of thousands of clones, approximately 73% being singletons. Sample: memory CD4+ T cells sorted from blood. These receptors were collected from a woman between 25 and 40 years old in good health. The CDR3 runs from the conserved cysteine through the conserved F or W. The D gene is left open where the match is weak. Where a row states a size, it is once, few, many or the class of an expanded clone; other rows omit it.

v_call	d_call	cdr3_length	j_call	clone_size	cdr3_nt	cdr3_aa
TRBV29-1	TRBD1	13	TRBJ2-2	NA	TGCAGCGTGACGGGACAGGGGGTAGGGGAGCTGTTTTTT	CSVTGQGVGELFF
TRBV7-7	TRBD2	15	TRBJ2-5	NA	TGTGCCAGCAGCTTAGTAGCGGGTCGCGGGGAGACCCAGTACTTC	CASSLVAGRGETQYF
TRBV7-6	TRBD2	17	TRBJ2-5	NA	TGTGCCAGCAGCTTAGTGACGGGACTAGCGGGACAAGAGACCCAGTACTTC	CASSLVTGLAGQETQYF
TRBV30	NA	13	TRBJ2-2	NA	TGTGCCTGGAGTTCCAGGGATCCCGGGGAGCTGTTTTTT	CAWSSRDPGELFF
TRBV29-1	TRBD1	12	TRBJ1-4	NA	TGCAGCGGAAGGACAGGGGACGAAAAACTGTTTTTT	CSGRTGDEKLFF
TRBV12-5	NA	16	TRBJ2-5	NA	TGTGCTAGTGGTTTGGTGGGACCCAATTGGGAAGAGACCCAGTACTTC	CASGLVGPNWEETQYF
TRBV5-1	TRBD2	17	TRBJ2-2	NA	TGCGCCAGCAGCGTTGGGACTAGCGGGCTTTTGACCGGGGAGCTGTTTTTT	CASSVGTSGLLTGELFF
TRBV19	NA	13	TRBJ1-1	once	TGTGCCAGTAGTTCACAGGTGAGCACTGAAGCTTTCTTT	CASSSQVSTEAFF
TRBV5-8	NA	14	TRBJ2-7	NA	TGTGCCAGCAGCCCTTCGACAGGTAGCTACGAGCAGTACTTC	CASSPSTGSYEQYF
TRBV18	NA	11	TRBJ2-3	NA	TGTGCCAGCTCACCGGTTGATACGCAGTATTTT	CASSPVDTQYF
TRBV5-5	NA	14	TRBJ2-3	NA	TGTGCCAGCAGCTTCGGAACCCTCGCCCAGACGCAGTATTTT	CASSFGTLAQTQYF
TRBV5-4	NA	13	TRBJ1-4	NA	TGTGCCAGCAGCTTGGAGACGAATGAAAAACTGTTTTTT	CASSLETNEKLFF
TRBV5-1	NA	18	TRBJ2-2	NA	TGCGCCAGCAGCTTCAACCCCCCGGAACCCGGGTACACCGGGGAGCTGTTTTTT	CASSFNPPEPGYTGELFF
TRBV2	TRBD1	15	TRBJ1-5	NA	TGTGCCAGCAGTGCGGGACAGGGGAGCAATCAGCCCCAGCATTTT	CASSAGQGSNQPQHF
TRBV25-1	TRBD2	17	TRBJ2-7	NA	TGTGCCAGCAGTGGGGGTAACCCAGCGGGAGGGCCTGACGAGCAGTACTTC	CASSGGNPAGGPDEQYF
TRBV18	TRBD1	13	TRBJ1-1	NA	TGTGCCAGCTCACGGCAGGGGGACACTGAAGCTTTCTTT	CASSRQGDTEAFF
TRBV29-1	TRBD2	14	TRBJ2-3	NA	TGCAGCGTTGACCTCCGGGAGGGCACAGATACGCAGTATTTT	CSVDLREGTDTQYF
TRBV6-1	TRBD1	15	TRBJ2-1	NA	TGTGCCAGCAGTGACAGGGGGTCTAGTAATGTCGAGCAGTTCTTC	CASSDRGSSNVEQFF
TRBV6-6	NA	14	TRBJ1-2	NA	TGTGCCAGCAGTTTGGGGACCTCTAACTATGGCTACACCTTC	CASSLGTSNYGYTF
TRBV6-4	NA	14	TRBJ1-3	NA	TGTGCCAGCAGTGAAACGGCCTCTGGAAACACCATATATTTT	CASSETASGNTIYF
TRBV18	NA	12	TRBJ2-3	once	TGTGCCAGCTCACCAGCTGAAGATACGCAGTATTTT	CASSPAEDTQYF
TRBV19	TRBD2	15	TRBJ2-1	NA	TGTGCCAGTAGTATAGGGACTAGCGGCTCCAATGAGCAGTTCTTC	CASSIGTSGSNEQFF
TRBV10-2	TRBD2	16	TRBJ2-7	NA	TGCGCCAGCAGCGGGGGGGGGAGCAGGGGCTCCTACGAGCAGTACTTC	CASSGGGSRGSYEQYF
TRBV7-2	NA	13	TRBJ2-5	NA	TGTGCCAGCAGCGCGGGACAGAAAGAGACCCAGTACTTC	CASSAGQKETQYF
TRBV29-1	NA	14	TRBJ2-1	NA	TGCAGCGTTCAGACAGGACGCTCTTACAATGAGCAGTTCTTC	CSVQTGRSYNEQFF
TRBV13	NA	18	TRBJ2-7	NA	TGTGCCAGCAGCTTACGACCCCCCTGGGCAGGGGCCTCCTACGAGCAGTACTTC	CASSLRPPWAGASYEQYF
TRBV30	NA	13	TRBJ1-2	NA	TGTGCCTGGAGGGGTGGAGGGGACTATGGCTACACCTTC	CAWRGGGDYGYTF